This entry concerns a single T cell receptor beta chain. Synthesis of cDNA used 5'RACE (with 10-nucleotide random UMIs). TCRdb recomputed calls from the 5' RACE reads with MiXCR, one row per CDR3 protein. This sample carries roughly 22,000 distinct CDR3 sequences, over 5.5% of them seen once, and the ten largest clones take roughly 40%. This sample is part of a study of neurological immune-mediated disorders. The sequenced sample consisted of CD8+ T cells from blood. This sequence was found in a man aged 18-30 years in good health.

The CDR3 DNA follows: TGTGCCAGCAGTTACTCGATTACGGGGAGGCGGACTGAAGCTTTCTTT. It yields the protein CASSYSITGRRTEAFF. This chain uses TRBV6-5 with TRBJ1-1; D is uncertain. The germline V and J ends were trimmed by 0 bases and 5 bases, with 16 bases remaining between them. CDR1 is MNHEY and CDR2 is SVGAGI in the germline V gene. The CDR3 runs 16 residues.